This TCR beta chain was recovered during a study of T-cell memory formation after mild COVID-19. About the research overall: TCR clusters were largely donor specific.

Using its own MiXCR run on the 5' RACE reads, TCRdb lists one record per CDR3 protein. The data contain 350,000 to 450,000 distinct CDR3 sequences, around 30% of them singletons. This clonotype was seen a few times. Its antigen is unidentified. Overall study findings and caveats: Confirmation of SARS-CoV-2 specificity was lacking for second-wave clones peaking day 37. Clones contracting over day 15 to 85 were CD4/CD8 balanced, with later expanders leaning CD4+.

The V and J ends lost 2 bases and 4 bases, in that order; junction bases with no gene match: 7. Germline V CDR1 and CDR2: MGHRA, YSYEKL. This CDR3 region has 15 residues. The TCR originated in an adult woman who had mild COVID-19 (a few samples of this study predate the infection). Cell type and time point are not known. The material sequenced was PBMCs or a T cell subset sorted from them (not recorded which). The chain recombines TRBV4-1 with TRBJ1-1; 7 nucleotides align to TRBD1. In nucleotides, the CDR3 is TGCGCCAGCAGCCAACCACAGGGGTGGCCCACTGAAGCTTTCTTT. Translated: CASSQPQGWPTEAFF.